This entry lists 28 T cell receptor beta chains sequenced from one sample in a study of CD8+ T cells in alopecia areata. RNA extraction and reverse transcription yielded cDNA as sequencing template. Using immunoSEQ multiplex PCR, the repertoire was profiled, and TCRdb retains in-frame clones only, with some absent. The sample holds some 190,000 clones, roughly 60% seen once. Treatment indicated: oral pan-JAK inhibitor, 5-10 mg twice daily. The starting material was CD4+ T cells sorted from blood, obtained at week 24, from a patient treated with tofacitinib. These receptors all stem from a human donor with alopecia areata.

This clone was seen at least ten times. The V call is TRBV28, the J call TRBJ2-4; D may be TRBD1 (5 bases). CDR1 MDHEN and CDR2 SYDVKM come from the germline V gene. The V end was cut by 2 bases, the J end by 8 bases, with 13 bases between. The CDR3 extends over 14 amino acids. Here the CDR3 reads CASSLEATRDIQYF. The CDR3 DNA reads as TGTGCCAGCAGTTTAGAGGCCACCAGGGACATTCAGTACTTC. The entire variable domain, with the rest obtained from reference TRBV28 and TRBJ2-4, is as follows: DVKVTQSSRYLVKRTGEKVFLECVQDMDHENMFWYRQDPGLGLRLIYFSYDVKMKEKGDIPEGYSVSREKKERFSLILESASTNQTSMYLCASSLEATRDIQYFGAGTRLSVL.

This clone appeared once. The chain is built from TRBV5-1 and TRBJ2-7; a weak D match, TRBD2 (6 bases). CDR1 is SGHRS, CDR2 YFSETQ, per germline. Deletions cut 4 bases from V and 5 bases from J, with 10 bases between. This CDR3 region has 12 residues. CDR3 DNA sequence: TGCGCCAGCAGCGGGGGAGGCGACGAGCAGTACTTC. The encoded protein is CASSGGGDEQYF.

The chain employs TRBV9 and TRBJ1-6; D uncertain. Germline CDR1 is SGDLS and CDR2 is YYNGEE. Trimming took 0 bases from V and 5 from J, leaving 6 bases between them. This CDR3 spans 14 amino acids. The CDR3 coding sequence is TGTGCCAGCAGCGTAGCGCCGGATAATTCACCCCTCCACTTT. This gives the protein CASSVAPDNSPLHF.

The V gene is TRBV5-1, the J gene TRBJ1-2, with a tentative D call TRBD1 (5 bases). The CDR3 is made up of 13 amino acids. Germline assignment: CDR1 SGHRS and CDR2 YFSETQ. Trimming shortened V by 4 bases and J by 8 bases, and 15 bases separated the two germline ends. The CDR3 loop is CASSKGPTEGYTF. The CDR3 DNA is TGCGCCAGCAGCAAGGGACCCACGGAAGGCTACACCTTC. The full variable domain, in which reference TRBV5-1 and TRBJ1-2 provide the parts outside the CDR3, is KAGVTQTPRYLIKTRGQQVTLSCSPISGHRSVSWYQQTPGQGLQFLFEYFSETQRNKGNFPGRFSGRQFSNSRSEMNVSTLELGDSALYLCASSKGPTEGYTFGSGTRLTVV.

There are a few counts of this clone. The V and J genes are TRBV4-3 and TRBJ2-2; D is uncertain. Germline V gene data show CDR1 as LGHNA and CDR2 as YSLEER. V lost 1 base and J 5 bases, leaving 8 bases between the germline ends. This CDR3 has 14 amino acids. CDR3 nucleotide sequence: TGCGCCAGCAGCCAAGCCCGAAAAACCGGGGAGCTGTTTTTT. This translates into CASSQARKTGELFF.

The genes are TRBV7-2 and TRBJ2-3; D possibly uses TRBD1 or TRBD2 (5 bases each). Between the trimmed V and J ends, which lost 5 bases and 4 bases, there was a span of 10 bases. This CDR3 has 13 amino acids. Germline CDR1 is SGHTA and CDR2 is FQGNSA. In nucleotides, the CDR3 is TGTGCCAGCAGCGGGGCCGGGGCAGATACGCAGTATTTT. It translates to CASSGAGADTQYF.

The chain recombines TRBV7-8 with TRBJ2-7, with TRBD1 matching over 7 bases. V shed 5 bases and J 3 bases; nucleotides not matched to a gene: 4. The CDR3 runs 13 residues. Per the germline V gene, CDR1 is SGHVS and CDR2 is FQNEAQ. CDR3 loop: CASSSSGGYEQYF. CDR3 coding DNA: TGTGCCAGCAGCAGTTCAGGGGGCTACGAGCAGTACTTC.

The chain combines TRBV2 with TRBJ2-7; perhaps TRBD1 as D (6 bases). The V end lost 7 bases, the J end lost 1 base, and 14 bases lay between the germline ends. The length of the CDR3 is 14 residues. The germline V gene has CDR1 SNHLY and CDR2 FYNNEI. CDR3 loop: CASIPDRISYEQYF. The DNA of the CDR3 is TGTGCCAGCATACCCGACAGGATATCCTACGAGCAGTACTTC.

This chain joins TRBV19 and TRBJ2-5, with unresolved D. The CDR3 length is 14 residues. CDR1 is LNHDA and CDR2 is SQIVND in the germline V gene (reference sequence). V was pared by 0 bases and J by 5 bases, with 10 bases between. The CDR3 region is CASSIDPVGETQYF. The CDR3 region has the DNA TGTGCCAGTAGTATAGATCCGGTTGGGGAGACCCAGTACTTC.

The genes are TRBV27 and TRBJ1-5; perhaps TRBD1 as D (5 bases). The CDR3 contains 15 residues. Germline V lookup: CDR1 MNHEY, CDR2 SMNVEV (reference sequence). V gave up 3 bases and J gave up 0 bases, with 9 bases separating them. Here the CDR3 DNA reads TGTGCCAGCAGTTTCCTCAGGGATAGCAATCAGCCCCAGCATTTT. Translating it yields CASSFLRDSNQPQHF.

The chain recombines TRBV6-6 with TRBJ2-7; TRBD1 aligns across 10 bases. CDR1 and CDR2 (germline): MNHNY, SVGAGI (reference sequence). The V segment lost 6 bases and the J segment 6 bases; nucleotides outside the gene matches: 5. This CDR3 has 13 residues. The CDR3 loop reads CASRWDRGIEQYF. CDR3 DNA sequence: TGTGCCAGCAGATGGGACAGGGGCATCGAGCAGTACTTC.

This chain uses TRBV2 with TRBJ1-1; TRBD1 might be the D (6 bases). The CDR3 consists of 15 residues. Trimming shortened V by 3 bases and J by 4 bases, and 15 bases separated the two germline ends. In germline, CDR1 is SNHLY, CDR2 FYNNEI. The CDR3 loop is CASSEGVGGLTEAFF. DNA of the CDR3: TGTGCCAGCAGTGAGGGGGTCGGGGGGCTCACTGAAGCTTTCTTT.

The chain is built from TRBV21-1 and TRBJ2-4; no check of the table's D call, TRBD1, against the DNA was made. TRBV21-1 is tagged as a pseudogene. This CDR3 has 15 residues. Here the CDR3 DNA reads TGTGCCAGCAGCAAAGCGCCAGGGGATGCGAACATTCAGTACTTC. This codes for CASSKAPGDANIQYF.

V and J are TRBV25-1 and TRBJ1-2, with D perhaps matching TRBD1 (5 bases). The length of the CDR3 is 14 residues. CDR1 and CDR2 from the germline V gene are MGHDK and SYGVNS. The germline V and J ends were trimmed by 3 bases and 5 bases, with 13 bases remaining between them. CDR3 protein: CASSEGEAVYGYTF. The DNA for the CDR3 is TGTGCCAGCAGTGAGGGGGAGGCGGTATATGGCTACACCTTC.

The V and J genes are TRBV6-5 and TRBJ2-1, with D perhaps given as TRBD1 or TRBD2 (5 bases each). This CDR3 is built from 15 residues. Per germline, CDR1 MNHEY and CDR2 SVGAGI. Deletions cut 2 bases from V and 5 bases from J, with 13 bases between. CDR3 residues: CASSYQGPPHNEQFF. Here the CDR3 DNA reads TGTGCCAGCAGTTACCAGGGACCCCCTCACAATGAGCAGTTCTTC.

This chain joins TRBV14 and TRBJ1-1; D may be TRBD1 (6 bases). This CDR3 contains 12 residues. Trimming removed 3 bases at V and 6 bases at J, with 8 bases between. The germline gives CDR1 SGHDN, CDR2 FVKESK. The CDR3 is CASSHGGPEAFF. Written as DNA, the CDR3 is TGTGCCAGCAGCCATGGGGGCCCTGAAGCTTTCTTT.

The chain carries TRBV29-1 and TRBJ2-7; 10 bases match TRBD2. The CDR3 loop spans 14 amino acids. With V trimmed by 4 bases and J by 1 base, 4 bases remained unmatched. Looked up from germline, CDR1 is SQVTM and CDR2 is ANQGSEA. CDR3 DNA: TGCAGCGTTGTTATTAGCGGGGGGTCCTACGAGCAGTACTTC. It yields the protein CSVVISGGSYEQYF.

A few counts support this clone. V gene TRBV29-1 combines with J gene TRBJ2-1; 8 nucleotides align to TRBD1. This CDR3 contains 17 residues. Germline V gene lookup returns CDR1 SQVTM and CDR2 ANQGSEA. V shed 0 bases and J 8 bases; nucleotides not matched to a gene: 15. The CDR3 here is CSVEDGNRGFLRYEQFF. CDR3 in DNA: TGCAGCGTTGAAGATGGGAACAGGGGGTTCCTCAGATATGAGCAGTTCTTC.

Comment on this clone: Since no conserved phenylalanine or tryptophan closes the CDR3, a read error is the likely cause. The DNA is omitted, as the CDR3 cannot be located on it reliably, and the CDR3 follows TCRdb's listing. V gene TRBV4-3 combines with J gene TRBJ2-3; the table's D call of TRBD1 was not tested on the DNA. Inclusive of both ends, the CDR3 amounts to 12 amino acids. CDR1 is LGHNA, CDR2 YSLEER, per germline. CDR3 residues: CARKHPDRGLFR.

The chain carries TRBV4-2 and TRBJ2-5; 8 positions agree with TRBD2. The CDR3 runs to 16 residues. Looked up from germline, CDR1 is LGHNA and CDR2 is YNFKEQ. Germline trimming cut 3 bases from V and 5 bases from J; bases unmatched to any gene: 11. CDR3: CASSQVWSGGEETQYF. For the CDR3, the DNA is TGTGCCAGCAGCCAGGTCTGGAGCGGGGGTGAGGAGACCCAGTACTTC.

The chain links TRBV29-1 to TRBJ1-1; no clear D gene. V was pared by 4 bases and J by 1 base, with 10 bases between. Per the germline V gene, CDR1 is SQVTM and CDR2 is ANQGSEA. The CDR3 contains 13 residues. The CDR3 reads CSVGKVPNTEAFF. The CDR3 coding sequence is TGCAGCGTTGGGAAAGTTCCGAACACTGAAGCTTTCTTT.

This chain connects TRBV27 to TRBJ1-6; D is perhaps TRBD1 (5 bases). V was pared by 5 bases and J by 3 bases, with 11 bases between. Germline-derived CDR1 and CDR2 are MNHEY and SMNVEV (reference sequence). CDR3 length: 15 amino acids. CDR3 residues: CASSTRDGYNSPLHF. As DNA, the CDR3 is TGTGCCAGCAGTACCCGGGACGGCTATAATTCACCCCTCCACTTT.

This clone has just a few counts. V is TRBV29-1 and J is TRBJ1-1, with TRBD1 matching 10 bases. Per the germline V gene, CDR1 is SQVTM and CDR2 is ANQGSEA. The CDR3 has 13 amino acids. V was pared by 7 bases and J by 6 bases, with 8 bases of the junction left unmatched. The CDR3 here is CSAIGQGVSEAFF. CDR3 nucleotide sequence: TGCAGCGCAATTGGACAGGGGGTATCTGAAGCTTTCTTT.

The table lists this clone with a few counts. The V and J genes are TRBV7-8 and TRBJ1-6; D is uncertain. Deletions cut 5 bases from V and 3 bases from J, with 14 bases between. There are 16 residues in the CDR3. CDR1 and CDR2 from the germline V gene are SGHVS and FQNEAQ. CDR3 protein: CASSQPTSRYNSPLHF. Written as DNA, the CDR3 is TGTGCCAGCAGCCAACCAACCTCCCGCTATAATTCACCCCTCCACTTT.

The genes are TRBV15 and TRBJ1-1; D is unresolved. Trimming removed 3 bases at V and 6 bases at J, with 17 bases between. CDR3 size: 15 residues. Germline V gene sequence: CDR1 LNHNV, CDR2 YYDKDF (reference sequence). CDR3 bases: TGTGCCACCAGCAGCCGCTCACCGACGATGGCTGAAGCTTTCTTT. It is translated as CATSSRSPTMAEAFF.

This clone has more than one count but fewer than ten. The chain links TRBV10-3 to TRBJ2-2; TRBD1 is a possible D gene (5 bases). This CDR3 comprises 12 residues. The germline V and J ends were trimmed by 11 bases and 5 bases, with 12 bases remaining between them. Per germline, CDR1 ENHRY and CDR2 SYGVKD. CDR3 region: CASEKGTGELFF. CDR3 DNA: TGTGCCTCAGAGAAGGGGACCGGGGAGCTGTTTTTT.

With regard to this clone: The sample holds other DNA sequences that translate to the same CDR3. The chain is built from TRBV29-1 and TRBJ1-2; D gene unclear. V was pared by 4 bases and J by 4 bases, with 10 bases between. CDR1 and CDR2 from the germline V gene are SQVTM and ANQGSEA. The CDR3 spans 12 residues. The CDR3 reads CSVGGGLYGYTF. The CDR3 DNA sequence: TGCAGCGTTGGGGGAGGCCTCTATGGCTACACCTTC.

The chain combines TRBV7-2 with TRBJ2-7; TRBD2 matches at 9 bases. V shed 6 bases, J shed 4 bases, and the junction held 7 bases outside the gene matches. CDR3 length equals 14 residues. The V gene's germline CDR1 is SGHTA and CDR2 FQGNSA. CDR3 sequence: CASSYAGGKYEQYF. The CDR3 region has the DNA TGTGCCAGCAGTTACGCGGGGGGGAAGTACGAGCAGTACTTC.